The clone carrying this T cell receptor (beta chain) came up a few times. This specimen comes from a study of blood T cell repertoires in COVID-19. Repertoires were generated with immunoSEQ multiplex PCR, while TCRdb's copy carries only in-frame clones and drops some. This repertoire shows around 150,000 clones, about 88% found once; its top ten account for approximately 1%. V shed 3 bases and J shed 1 base, with 7 bases lying between them. The CDR3 consists of 13 residues. The specimen was peripheral blood. The chain couples TRBV12-3 or TRBV12-4 to TRBJ2-7; D gene uncertain. The sequence derives from a man aged 35 to 55 with acute or convalescent COVID-19. The CDR3 DNA follows: TGTGCCAGCAGTTTCGGTCTTTCCTACGAGCAGTACTTC. Its translation: CASSFGLSYEQYF.